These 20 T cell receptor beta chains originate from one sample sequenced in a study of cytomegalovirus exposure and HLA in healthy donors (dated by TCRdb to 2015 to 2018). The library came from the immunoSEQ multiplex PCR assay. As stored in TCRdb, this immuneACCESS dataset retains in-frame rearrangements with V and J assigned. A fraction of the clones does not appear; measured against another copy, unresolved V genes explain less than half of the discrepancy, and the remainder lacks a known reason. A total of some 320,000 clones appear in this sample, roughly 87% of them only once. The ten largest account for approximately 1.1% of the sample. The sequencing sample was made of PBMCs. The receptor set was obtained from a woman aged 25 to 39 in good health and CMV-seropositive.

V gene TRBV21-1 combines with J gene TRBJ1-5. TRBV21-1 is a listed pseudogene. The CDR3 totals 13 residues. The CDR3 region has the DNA TGTGCCAGCAGCAAAGGTAGCAATCAGCCCCAGCATTTT. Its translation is CASSKGSNQPQHF.

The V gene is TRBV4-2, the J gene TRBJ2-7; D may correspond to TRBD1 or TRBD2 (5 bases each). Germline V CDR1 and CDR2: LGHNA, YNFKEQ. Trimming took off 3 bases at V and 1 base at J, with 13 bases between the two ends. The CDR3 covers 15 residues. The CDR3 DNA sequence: TGTGCCAGCAGCCATGCCGGGACGGATTCCTACGAGCAGTACTTC. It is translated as CASSHAGTDSYEQYF.

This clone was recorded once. The CDR3 loop is CASSTGQGAINEQFF. CDR3 bases: TGTGCCAGCAGCACCGGACAGGGAGCGATCAATGAGCAGTTCTTC. V gene TRBV5-6 combines with J gene TRBJ2-1, with 8 bases that match TRBD1. Germline lookup yields CDR1 SGHDT and CDR2 YYEEEE. CDR3 length equals 15 residues. With 4 bases clipped from V and 6 bases from J, the junction kept 9 bases outside the gene matches.

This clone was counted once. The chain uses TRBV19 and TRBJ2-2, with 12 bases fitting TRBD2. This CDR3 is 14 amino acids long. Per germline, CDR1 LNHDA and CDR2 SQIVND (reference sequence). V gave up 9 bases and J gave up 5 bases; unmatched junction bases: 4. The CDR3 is CASGLAGLTGELFF. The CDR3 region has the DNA TGTGCCAGCGGACTAGCGGGACTAACCGGGGAGCTGTTTTTT.

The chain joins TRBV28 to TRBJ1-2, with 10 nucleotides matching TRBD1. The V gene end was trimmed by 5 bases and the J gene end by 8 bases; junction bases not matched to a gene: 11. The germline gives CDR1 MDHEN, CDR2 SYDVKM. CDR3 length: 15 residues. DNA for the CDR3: TGTGCCAGCAGTCTACGACAGGGGGCGCAGAGAGGCTACACCTTC. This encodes CASSLRQGAQRGYTF.

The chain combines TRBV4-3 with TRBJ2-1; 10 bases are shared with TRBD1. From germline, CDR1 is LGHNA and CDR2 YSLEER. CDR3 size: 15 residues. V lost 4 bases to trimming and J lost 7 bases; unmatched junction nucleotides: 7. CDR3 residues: CASSPDRGLRNEQFF. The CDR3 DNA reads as TGCGCCAGCAGCCCGGACAGGGGGTTGAGAAATGAGCAGTTCTTC.

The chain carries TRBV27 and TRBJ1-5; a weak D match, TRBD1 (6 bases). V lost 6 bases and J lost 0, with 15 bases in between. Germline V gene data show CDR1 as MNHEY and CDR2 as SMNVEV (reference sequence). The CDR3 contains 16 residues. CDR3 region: CASRQGLGYSNQPQHF. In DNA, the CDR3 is TGTGCCAGCAGGCAGGGGCTGGGGTATAGCAATCAGCCCCAGCATTTT.

CDR3: CASSLVGGQGEQQFF. CDR3 nucleotide sequence: TGTGCCAGCAGCTTAGTTGGTGGACAGGGAGAACAGCAGTTCTTC. The rearrangement links TRBV7-3 to TRBJ2-1; 8 nucleotides align to TRBD1. The ends lost 2 bases at V and 11 bases at J; junction bases unmatched: 11. This CDR3 has 15 residues. Germline V CDR1 and CDR2: SGHTA, FQGTGA. Complete variable domain (other parts from reference TRBV7-3 and TRBJ2-1): GAGVSQTPSNKVTEKGKYVELRCDPISGHTALYWYRQSLGQGPEFLIYFQGTGAADDSGLPNDRFFAVRPEGSVSTLKIQRTERGDSAVYLCASSLVGGQGEQQFFGPGTRLTVL.

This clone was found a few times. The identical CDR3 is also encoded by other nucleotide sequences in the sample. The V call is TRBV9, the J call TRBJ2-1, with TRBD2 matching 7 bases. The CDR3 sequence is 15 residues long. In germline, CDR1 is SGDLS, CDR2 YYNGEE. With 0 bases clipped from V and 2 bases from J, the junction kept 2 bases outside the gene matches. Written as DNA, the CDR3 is TGTGCCAGCAGCGTAGGACTAGCTGCCTACAATGAGCAGTTCTTC. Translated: CASSVGLAAYNEQFF.

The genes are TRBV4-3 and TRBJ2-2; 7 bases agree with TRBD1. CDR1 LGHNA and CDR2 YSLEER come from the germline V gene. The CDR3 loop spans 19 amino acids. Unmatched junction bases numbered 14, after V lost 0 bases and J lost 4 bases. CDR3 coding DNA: TGCGCCAGCAGCCAAGATCCTAAGACAGGGACATCTACCACCGGGGAGCTGTTTTTT. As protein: CASSQDPKTGTSTTGELFF.

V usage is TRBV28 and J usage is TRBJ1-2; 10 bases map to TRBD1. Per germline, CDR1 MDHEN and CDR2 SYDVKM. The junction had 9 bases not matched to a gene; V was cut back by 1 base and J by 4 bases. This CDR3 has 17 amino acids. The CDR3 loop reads CASSLLKMTGGGYGYTF. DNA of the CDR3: TGTGCCAGCAGTTTATTAAAGATGACAGGGGGCGGCTATGGCTACACCTTC.

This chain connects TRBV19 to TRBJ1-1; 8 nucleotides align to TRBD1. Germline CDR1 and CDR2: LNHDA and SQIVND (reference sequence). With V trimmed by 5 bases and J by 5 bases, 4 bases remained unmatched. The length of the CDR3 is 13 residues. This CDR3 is CASSVRGRTEAFF. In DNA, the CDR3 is TGTGCCAGTAGTGTCAGGGGGCGGACTGAAGCTTTCTTT.

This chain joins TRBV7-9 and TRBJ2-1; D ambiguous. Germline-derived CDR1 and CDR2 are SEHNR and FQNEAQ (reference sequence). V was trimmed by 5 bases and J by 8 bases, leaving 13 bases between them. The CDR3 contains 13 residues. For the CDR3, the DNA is TGTGCCAGCAGCCCACCCGTCACATATGAGCAGTTCTTC. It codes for CASSPPVTYEQFF.

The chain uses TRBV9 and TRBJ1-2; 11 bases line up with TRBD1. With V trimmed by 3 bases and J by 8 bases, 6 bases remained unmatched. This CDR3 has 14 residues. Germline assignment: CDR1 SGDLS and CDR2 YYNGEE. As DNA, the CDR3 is TGTGCCAGCAGCGATAGGACAGGGGGCTGGGGCTACACCTTC. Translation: CASSDRTGGWGYTF.

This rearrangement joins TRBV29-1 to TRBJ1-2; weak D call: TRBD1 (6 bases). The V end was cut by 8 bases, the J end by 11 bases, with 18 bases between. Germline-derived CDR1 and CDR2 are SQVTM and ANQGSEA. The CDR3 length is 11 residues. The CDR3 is CSPRGAVWYTF. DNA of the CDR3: TGCAGCCCAAGGGGGGCTGTGTGGTACACCTTC.

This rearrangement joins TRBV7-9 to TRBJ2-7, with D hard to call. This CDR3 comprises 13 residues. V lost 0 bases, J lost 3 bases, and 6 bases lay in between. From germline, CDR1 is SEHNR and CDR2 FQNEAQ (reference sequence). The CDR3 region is CASSLASNYEQYF. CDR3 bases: TGTGCCAGCAGCTTAGCCAGTAACTACGAGCAGTACTTC.

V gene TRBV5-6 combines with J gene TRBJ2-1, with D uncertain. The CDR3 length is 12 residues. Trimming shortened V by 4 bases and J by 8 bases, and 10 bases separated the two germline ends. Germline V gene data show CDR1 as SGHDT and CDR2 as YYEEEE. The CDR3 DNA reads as TGTGCCAGCAGCGAGTCAGGACATGAGCAGTTCTTC. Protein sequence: CASSESGHEQFF. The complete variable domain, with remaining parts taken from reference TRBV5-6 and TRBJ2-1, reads DAGVTQSPTHLIKTRGQQVTLRCSPKSGHDTVSWYQQALGQGPQFIFQYYEEEERQRGNFPDRFSGHQFPNYSSELNVNALLLGDSALYLCASSESGHEQFFGPGTRLTVL.

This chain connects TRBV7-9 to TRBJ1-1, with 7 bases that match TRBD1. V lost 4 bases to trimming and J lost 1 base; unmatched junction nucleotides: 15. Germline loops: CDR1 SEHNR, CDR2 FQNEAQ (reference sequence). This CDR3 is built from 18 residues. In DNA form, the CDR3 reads TGTGCCAGCAGCTCCCCTCGACAGGGCCCTGGTCCGAACACTGAAGCTTTCTTT. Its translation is CASSSPRQGPGPNTEAFF.

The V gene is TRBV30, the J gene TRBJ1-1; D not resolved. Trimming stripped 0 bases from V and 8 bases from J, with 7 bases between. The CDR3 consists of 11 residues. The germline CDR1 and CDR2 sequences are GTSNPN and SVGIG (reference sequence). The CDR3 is CAWSVGPEAFF. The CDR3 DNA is TGTGCCTGGAGTGTCGGACCAGAAGCTTTCTTT.

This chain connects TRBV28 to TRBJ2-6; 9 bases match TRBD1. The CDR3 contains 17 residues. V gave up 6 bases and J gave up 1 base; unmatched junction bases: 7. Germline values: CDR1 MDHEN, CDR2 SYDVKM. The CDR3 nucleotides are TGTGCCAGCAGATGGACAGGGGCGGGATCTGGGGCCAACGTCCTGACTTTC. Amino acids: CASRWTGAGSGANVLTF.